The source of this T cell receptor (beta chain) is a study of human T cells and chemical hapten exposure. Study-level information: Patients had diphenylcyclopropenone applied to the scalp weekly throughout the approximately 25-week study.

Documented time point: pre-sensitization, week 0. Documented treatment: therapeutic diphenylcyclopropenone sensitization with weekly scalp DPC. Each patch test followed a blood draw. Germline V gene data show CDR1 as DFQATT and CDR2 as SNEGSKA (reference sequence). Trimming removed 3 bases from V and 2 bases from J; junction bases left unmatched: 7. CDR3 length: 16 amino acids. In the library, unique molecular identifiers were attached to individual cDNA molecules. TCRdb reprocessed the RACE reads with MiXCR, giving one entry per CDR3 protein. The table has more than 250,000 distinct CDR3 sequences, around 7.3% seen once. This clonotype was counted between two and nine times.

This receptor was identified in a young man with alopecia areata. Some clones in this sample may be carry-over from other donors' samples. This chain joins TRBV20-1 and TRBJ2-1; 10 bases are a match to TRBD2. The sample consisted of whole blood, taken in connection with sensitization to the hapten diphenylcyclopropenone (DPC). The CDR3 DNA reads TGCAGTGCTAGTCTGCTAGCGGGGGATCCCTACAATGAGCAGTTCTTC. Protein sequence: CSASLLAGDPYNEQFF.